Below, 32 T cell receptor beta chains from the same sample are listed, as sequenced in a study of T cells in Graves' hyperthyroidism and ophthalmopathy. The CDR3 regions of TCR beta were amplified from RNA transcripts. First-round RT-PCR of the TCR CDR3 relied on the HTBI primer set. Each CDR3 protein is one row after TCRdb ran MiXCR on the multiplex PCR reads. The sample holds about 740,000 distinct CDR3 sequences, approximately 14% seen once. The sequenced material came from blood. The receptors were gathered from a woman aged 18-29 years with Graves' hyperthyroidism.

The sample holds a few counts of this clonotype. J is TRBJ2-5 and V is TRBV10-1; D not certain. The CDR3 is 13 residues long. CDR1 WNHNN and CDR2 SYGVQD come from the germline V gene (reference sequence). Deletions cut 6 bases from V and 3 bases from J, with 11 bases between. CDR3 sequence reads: CASSRDPKETQYF. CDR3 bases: TGCGCCAGCAGCCGAGATCCAAAAGAGACCCAGTACTTC.

The DNA for the CDR3 is TGTGCCAGCAGCTTAGCCAGGTCGGGAGTTACTGGGGCCAACGTCCTGACTTTC. Translating it yields CASSLARSGVTGANVLTF. The rearrangement links TRBV7-8 to TRBJ2-6, with D tentatively TRBD2 (6 bases). V shed 0 bases and J shed 2 bases, with 14 bases lying between them. Per the germline V gene, CDR1 is SGHVS and CDR2 is FQNEAQ. The CDR3 covers 18 residues.

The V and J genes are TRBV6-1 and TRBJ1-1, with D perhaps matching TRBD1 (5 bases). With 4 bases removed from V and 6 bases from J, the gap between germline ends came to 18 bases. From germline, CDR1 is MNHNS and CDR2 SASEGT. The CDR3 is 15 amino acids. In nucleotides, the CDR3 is TGTGCCAGCAGTGGAAGAGGTGGGGCAGTCCCTGAAGCTTTCTTT. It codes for CASSGRGGAVPEAFF.

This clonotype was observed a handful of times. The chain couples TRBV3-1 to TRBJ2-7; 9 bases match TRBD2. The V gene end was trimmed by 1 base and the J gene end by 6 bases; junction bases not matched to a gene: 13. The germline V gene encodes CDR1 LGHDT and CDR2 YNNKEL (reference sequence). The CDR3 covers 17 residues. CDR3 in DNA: TGTGCCAGCAGCCAAGGCCTCGGGACTAGCCGAGAGGTCGAGCAGTACTTC. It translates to CASSQGLGTSREVEQYF.

The CDR3, as DNA: TGTGCCACCAGTGACTACACCTCGGGTTCCAGGGGGCAGTTCTTC. It encodes CATSDYTSGSRGQFF. V usage is TRBV24-1 and J usage is TRBJ2-1, with a tentative D call TRBD1 (6 bases). Germline V lookup: CDR1 KGHDR, CDR2 SFDVKD. The V and J ends lost 4 bases and 12 bases respectively, with 21 bases between them. The CDR3 has 15 amino acids.

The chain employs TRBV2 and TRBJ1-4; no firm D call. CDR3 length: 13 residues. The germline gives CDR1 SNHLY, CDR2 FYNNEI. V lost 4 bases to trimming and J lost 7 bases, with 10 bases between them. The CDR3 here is CASSAERVEKLFF. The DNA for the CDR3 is TGTGCCAGCAGTGCCGAGCGGGTTGAAAAACTGTTTTTT.

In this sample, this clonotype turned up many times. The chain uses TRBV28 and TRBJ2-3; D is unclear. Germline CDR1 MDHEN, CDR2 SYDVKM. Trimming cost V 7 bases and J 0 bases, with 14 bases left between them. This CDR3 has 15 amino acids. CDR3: CASTLAGFSTDTQYF. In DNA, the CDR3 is TGTGCCAGCACGTTGGCCGGATTTAGCACAGATACGCAGTATTTT. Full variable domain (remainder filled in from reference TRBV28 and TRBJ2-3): DVKVTQSSRYLVKRTGEKVFLECVQDMDHENMFWYRQDPGLGLRLIYFSYDVKMKEKGDIPEGYSVSREKKERFSLILESASTNQTSMYLCASTLAGFSTDTQYFGPGTRLTVL.

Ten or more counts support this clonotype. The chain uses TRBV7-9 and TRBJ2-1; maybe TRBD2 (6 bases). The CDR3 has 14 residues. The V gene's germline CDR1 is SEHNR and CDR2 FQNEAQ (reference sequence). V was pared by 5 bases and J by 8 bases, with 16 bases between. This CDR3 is CASSAPGREDEQFF. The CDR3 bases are TGTGCCAGCAGCGCCCCGGGGCGGGAAGATGAGCAGTTCTTC. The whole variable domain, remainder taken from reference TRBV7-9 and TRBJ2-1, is DTGVSQNPRHKITKRGQNVTFRCDPISEHNRLYWYRQTLGQGPEFLTYFQNEAQLEKSRLLSDRFSAERPKGSFSTLEIQRTEQGDSAMYLCASSAPGREDEQFFGPGTRLTVL.

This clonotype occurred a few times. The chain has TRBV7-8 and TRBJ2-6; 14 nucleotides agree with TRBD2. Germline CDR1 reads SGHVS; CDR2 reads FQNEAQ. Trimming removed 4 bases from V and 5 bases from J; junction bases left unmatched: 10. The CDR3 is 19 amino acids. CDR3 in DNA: TGTGCCAGCAGCTCTGGACTAGCGGGAGGCGGTTTGTGGGCCAACGTCCTGACTTTC. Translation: CASSSGLAGGGLWANVLTF. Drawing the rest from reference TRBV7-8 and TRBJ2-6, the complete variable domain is GAGVSQSPRYKVAKRGQDVALRCDPISGHVSLFWYQQALGQGPEFLTYFQNEAQLDKSGLPSDRFFAERPEGSVSTLKIQRTQQEDSAVYLCASSSGLAGGGLWANVLTFGAGSRLTVL.

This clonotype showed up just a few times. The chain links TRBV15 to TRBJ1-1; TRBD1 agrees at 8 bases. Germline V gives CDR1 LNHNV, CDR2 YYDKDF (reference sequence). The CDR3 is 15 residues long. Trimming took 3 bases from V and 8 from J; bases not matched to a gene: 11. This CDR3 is CATSSTGGPSGEAFF. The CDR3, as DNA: TGTGCCACCAGCAGCACAGGGGGTCCCTCCGGAGAAGCTTTCTTT.

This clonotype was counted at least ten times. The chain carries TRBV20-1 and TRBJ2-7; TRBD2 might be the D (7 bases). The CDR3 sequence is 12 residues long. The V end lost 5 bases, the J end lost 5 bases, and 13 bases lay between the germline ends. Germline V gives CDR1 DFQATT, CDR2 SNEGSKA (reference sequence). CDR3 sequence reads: CSAEGGGDEQYF. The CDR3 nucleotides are TGCAGTGCTGAAGGCGGGGGCGACGAGCAGTACTTC.

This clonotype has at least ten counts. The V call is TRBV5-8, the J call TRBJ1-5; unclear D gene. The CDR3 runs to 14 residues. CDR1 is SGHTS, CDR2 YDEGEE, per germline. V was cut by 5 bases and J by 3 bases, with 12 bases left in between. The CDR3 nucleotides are TGTGCCAGCAGTCGTGATAAGACCAATCAGCCCCAGCATTTT. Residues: CASSRDKTNQPQHF.

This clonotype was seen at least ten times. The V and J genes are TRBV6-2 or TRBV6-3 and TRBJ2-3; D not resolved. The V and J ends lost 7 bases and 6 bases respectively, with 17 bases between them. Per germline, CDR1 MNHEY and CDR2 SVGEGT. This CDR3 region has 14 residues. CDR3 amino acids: CASILGPAPDTQYF. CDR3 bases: TGTGCCAGCATCCTAGGGCCAGCGCCGGATACGCAGTATTTT.

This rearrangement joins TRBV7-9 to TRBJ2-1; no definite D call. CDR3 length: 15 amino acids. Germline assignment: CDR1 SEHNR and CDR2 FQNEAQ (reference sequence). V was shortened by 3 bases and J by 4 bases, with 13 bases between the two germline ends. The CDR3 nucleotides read TGTGCCAGCAGCTTCGGATCTAAAGGGTACAATGAGCAGTTCTTC. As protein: CASSFGSKGYNEQFF.

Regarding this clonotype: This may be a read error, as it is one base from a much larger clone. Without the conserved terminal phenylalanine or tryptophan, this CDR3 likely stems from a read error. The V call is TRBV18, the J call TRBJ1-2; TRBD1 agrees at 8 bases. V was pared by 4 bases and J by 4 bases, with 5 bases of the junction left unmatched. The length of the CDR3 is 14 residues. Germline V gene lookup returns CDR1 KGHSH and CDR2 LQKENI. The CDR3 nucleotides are TGTGCCAGCTCACAGACAGGGGAGATCTATGGCTACACCTTA. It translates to CASSQTGEIYGYTL.

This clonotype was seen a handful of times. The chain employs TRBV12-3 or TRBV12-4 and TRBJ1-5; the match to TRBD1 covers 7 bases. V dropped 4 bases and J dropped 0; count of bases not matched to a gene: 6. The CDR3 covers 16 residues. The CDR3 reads CASSSRQGNSNQPQHF. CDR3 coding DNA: TGTGCCAGCAGTTCCAGACAGGGAAATAGCAATCAGCCCCAGCATTTT.

CDR3 bases: TGTGCCAGCATCGAGGGGCCCTTCACTGAAGCTTTCTTT. This gives the protein CASIEGPFTEAFF. The chain couples TRBV7-2 to TRBJ1-1; the D gene is possibly TRBD1 (5 bases). The germline V gene encodes CDR1 SGHTA and CDR2 FQGNSA. V lost 7 bases and J lost 4, with 13 bases in between. The CDR3 is 13 residues long.

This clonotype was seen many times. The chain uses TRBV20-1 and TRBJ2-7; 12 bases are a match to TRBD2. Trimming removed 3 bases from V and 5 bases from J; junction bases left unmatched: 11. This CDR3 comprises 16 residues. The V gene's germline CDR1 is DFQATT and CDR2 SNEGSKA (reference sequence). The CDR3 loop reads CSASSDTSGRRNEQYF. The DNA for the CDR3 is TGCAGTGCTAGCTCTGATACTAGCGGGAGGAGGAACGAGCAGTACTTC.

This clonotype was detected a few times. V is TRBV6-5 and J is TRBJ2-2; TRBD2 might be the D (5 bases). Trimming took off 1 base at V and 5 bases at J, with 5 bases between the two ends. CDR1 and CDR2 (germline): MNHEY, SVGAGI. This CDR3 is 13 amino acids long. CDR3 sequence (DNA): TGTGCCAGCAGTTACTGGGAGACCGGGGAGCTGTTTTTT. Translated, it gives CASSYWETGELFF.

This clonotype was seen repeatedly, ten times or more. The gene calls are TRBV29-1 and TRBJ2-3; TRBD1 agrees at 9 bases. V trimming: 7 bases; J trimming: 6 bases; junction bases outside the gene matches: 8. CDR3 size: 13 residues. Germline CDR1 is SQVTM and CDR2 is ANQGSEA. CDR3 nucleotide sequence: TGCAGCGGATGGACTGGACAGGGGGATACGCAGTATTTT. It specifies CSGWTGQGDTQYF.

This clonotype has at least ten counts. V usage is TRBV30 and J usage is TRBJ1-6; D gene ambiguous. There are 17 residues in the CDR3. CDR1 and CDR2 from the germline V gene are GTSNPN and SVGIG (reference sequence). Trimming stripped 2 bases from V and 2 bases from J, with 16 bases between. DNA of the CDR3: TGTGCCTGGAGTTCCCCCGGTTGGCCTGCCTATAATTCACCCCTCCACTTT. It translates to CAWSSPGWPAYNSPLHF.

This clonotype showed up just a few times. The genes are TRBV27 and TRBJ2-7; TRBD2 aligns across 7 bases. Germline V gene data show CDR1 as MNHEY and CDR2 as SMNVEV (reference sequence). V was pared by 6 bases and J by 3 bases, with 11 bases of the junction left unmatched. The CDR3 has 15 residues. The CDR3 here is CASSHSWGGVYEQYF. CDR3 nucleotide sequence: TGTGCCAGCAGCCATTCGTGGGGGGGGGTCTACGAGCAGTACTTC.

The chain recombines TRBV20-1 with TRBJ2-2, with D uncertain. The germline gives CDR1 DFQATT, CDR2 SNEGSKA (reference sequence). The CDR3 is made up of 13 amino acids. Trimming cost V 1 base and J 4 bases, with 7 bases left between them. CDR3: CSARAPATGELFF. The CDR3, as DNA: TGCAGTGCTAGAGCGCCTGCCACCGGGGAGCTGTTTTTT.

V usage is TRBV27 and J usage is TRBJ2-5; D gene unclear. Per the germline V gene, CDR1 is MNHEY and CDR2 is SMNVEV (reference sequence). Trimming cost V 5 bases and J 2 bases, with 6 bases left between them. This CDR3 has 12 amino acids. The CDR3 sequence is CASSHRQETQYF. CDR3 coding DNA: TGTGCCAGCAGTCATCGGCAAGAGACCCAGTACTTC.

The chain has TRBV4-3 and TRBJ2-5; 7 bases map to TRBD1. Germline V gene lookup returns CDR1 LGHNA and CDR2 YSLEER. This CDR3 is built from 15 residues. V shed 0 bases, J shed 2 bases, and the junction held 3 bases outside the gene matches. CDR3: CASSQEGQAQETQYF. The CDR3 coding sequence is TGCGCCAGCAGCCAAGAAGGACAGGCGCAAGAGACCCAGTACTTC.

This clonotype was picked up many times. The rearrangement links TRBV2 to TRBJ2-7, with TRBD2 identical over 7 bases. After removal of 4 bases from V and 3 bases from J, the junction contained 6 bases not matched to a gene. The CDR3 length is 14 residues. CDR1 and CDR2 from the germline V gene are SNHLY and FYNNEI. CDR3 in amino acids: CASSGGGRSYEQYF. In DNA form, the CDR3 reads TGTGCCAGCAGTGGGGGCGGGAGAAGCTACGAGCAGTACTTC.

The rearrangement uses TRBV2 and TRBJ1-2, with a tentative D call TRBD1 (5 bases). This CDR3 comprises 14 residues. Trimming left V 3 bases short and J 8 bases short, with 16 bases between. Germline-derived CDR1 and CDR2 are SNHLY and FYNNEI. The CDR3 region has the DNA TGTGCCAGCAGTGACCGGGGACCACCTTGGGGCTACACCTTC. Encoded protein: CASSDRGPPWGYTF.

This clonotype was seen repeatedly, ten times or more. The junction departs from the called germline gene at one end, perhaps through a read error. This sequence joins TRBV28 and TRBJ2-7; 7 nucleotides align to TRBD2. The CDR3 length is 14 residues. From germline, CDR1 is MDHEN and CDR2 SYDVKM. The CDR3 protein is CASSSVRLAYKQYF. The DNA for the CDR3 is TGTGCCAGCAGTTCCGTGCGACTAGCCTACAAGCAGTACTTC.

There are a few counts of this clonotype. The CDR3 spells CSVTRDSNQPQHF. The CDR3 DNA follows: TGCAGCGTTACCCGGGACAGCAATCAGCCCCAGCATTTT. The rearrangement joins TRBV29-1 to TRBJ1-5; tentative D call: TRBD1 (5 bases). The CDR3 has 13 residues. Trimming cost V 5 bases and J 1 base, with 9 bases left between them. CDR1 SQVTM and CDR2 ANQGSEA come from the germline V gene.

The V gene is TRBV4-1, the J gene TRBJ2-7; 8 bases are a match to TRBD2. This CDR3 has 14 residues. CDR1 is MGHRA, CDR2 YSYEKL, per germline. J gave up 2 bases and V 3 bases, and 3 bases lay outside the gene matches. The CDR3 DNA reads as TGCGCCAGCAGCCACACGGGAGGGGCCTACGAGCAGTACTTC. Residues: CASSHTGGAYEQYF.

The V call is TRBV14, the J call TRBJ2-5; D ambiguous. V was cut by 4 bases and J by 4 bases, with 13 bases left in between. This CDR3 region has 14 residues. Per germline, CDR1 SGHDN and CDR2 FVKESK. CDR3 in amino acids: CASSLWGFGETQYF. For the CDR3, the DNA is TGTGCCAGCAGCCTTTGGGGATTTGGAGAGACCCAGTACTTC.

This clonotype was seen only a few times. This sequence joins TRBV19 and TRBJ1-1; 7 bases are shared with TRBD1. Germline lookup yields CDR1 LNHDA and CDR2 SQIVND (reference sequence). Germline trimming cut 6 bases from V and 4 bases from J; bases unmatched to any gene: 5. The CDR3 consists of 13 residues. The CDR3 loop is CASSDRVITEAFF. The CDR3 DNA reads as TGTGCCAGTAGCGACAGGGTCATCACTGAAGCTTTCTTT.